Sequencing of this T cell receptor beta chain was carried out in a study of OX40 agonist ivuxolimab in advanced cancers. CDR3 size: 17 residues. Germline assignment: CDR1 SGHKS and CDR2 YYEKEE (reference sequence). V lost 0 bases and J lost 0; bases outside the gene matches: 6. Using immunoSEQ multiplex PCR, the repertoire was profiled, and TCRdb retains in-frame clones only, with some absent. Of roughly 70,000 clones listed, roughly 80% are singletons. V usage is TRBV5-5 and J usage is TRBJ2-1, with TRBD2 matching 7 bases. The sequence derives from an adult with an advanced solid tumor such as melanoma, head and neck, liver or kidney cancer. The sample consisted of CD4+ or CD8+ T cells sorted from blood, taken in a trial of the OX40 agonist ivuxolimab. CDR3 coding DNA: TGTGCCAGCAGCTTGGCGGGCGGGAGAACCTCCTACAATGAGCAGTTCTTC. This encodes CASSLAGGRTSYNEQFF.